This T cell receptor beta chain came from a study of human T cells and chemical hapten exposure (dated by TCRdb to 2020 to 2023). Regarding the study in general: For sensitization, 2% DPC in acetone was applied to a 2 cm by 2 cm area of upper inner arm skin. Blood samples were taken from patients before sensitization (week 0) and then at 2, 6 and about 24 weeks after DPC sensitization. Roughly 30 alopecia patients provided blood for TCR sequencing at one to four time points (pre-sensitization, 2, 6 and 24 weeks). Patch tests used Finn chambers with 0.01% DPC on the upper back, scored after 6 days by International Contact Dermatitis Research Group standards. The study tracked peripheral blood TCR repertoire changes in vivo during primary and secondary sensitization to the hapten diphenylcyclopropenone (DPC) in alopecia patients. Throughout the study period of about 25 weeks, patients also received therapeutic DPC doses to the scalp every week. The mostly female patient cohort included alopecia areata with under or over 50% scalp involvement, alopecia totalis and alopecia universalis. The libraries were sequenced as a pool, and the TCR yield per sample differed mostly because of small variations in library volumes within the pool. Findings and caveats that apply to the study as a whole: Compared with pre-sensitization or healthy control sets, expanded TCRs formed significantly more large CDR3 similarity clusters, which is consistent with antigen-driven responses. The number of TCRs above 1 in 1000 frequency did not change with DPC sensitization; there was no evidence of global repertoire structure alterations. Because all patients had alopecia, a presumed autoimmune disease, the immune response of the patients might differ from that of healthy individuals. A positive correlation was found between the number of PT1 expanded TCRs and patch test score, with significance reached at thresholds 8, 16 and 32 but not 4. After repeated subsampling, changes were observed in the strength of the expansion versus patch-test correlation and in the threshold at which the correlation became significant.

This clonotype was recorded many times. Its target antigen remains unknown. No base-level quality is on record; no much larger clone is a single base apart. The library was built by means of RACE. The listed sequencing device is NextSeq 500. During library preparation, unique molecular identifiers were attached to individual cDNA molecules so that TCRs could be counted quantitatively and reproducibly. Both TCR alpha and TCR beta chains were sequenced from each blood RNA sample. As for the original processing: A median of around 100,000 TCRs per sample was observed, with a range of about 23,224 to 750,000. V, J and CDR3 annotation of the TCR reads was performed with the Decombinator software suite. For PS versus PT1 abundance plots, all samples were subsampled to the same number of TCRs (28,000). TCRs were defined as expanded if absent before sensitization and observed at least eight times at the 2-week time point. Using fastp trimming at Q25 and MiXCR clonotype assembly, TCRdb reanalyzed the public sequencing data and kept in-frame beta chains. Each record represents a unique CDR3 protein, reported with the most common genes and DNA among its rows. The V and J calls and clone size are TCRdb's, not the authors'. This sample has 65,000 to 90,000 distinct CDR3 sequences in its table, and 6.6% of those were observed once. The top ten hold 1% to 1.5% of the sample.

This specimen's time point label, interpreted: patch test 2, 6 weeks after DPC sensitization. The sample's treatment or condition label, decoded: therapeutic diphenylcyclopropenone sensitization with weekly scalp DPC. Blood at each patch-test visit was drawn before the patch test was applied. Patients were considered eligible if aged 18 to 70, diagnosed with alopecia and deemed suitable for DPC therapy, and patients were excluded if pregnant. Unfractionated whole blood was collected in Tempus Blood RNA tubes, and total RNA was extracted from that blood. Based on the germline V gene, the CDR1 and CDR2 sequences are KGHSH and LQKENI. V was cut back by 2 bases and J by 2 bases, leaving a gap of 5 bases between them. Reading from cysteine to phenylalanine, the CDR3 counts 13 amino acids. CDR3 DNA only is kept here, 39 bases in frame from base 1.

The chain joins TRBV18 to TRBJ2-3; too little of a D gene remains to name it. Sequenced material: whole blood, taken in connection with sensitization to the hapten diphenylcyclopropenone (DPC). The receptor comes from a woman aged 25-40 years with alopecia areata. Some clones in this sample may be carry-over from other donors' samples. The CDR3 amino acid sequence is: CASSPSNTDTQYF. Here is the DNA: TGTGCCAGCTCACCATCGAACACAGATACGCAGTATTTT.